The next 29 T cell receptor beta chains were all read from a single sample in a study of T cells in Graves' hyperthyroidism and ophthalmopathy. Amplification targeted TCR beta CDR3 regions from RNA transcripts. With the HTBI primer set, the TCR CDR3 went through a first round of RT-PCR. TCRdb fed the multiplex PCR reads into MiXCR, producing one record per CDR3 protein. This repertoire shows about 410,000 distinct CDR3 sequences, approximately 15% found once; its top ten account for roughly 21%. The sample consisted of blood. The receptors were gathered from a woman aged 25 to 39 with Graves' ophthalmopathy.

There are many counts of this clonotype. The rearrangement joins TRBV24-1 to TRBJ1-4; 9 bases fit TRBD1. The CDR3 consists of 18 residues. Looked up from germline, CDR1 is KGHDR and CDR2 is SFDVKD. V lost 3 bases to trimming and J lost 7 bases; unmatched junction nucleotides: 14. DNA for the CDR3: TGTGCCACCAGTGATAACTCCGGGACAGGGAATTTTGGTGAAAAACTGTTTTTT. Residues: CATSDNSGTGNFGEKLFF.

In this sample, this clonotype turned up many times. The V call is TRBV10-3, the J call TRBJ2-1; TRBD2 matches 10 bases. V dropped 0 bases and J dropped 0; count of bases not matched to a gene: 14. The CDR3 sequence is 21 residues long. Germline values: CDR1 ENHRY, CDR2 SYGVKD. CDR3 protein: CAISESTLTSGALPSYNEQFF. CDR3 DNA: TGTGCCATCAGTGAGTCGACTCTTACTAGCGGGGCCTTGCCCTCCTACAATGAGCAGTTCTTC.

There are many counts of this clonotype. V is TRBV6-5 and J is TRBJ2-3; D gene ambiguous. Between the trimmed V and J ends, which lost 2 bases and 5 bases, there was a span of 8 bases. CDR3 size: 13 residues. Germline values: CDR1 MNHEY, CDR2 SVGAGI. CDR3 sequence reads: CASSYRSEDTQYF. The CDR3 DNA sequence: TGTGCCAGCAGTTACAGGTCGGAAGATACGCAGTATTTT.

Comments on this clonotype: At one boundary the junction diverges from the germline segment, which might be a read error. The rearrangement links TRBV10-2 to TRBJ2-5, with 9 bases aligning to TRBD2. Germline V gives CDR1 WSHSY, CDR2 SAAADI. CDR3 length: 14 amino acids. In nucleotides, the CDR3 is TGCACCAGCAGTGTAGCGGGGGTAGAAGAGACCCAGTACTTC. It translates to CTSSVAGVEETQYF.

This clonotype came up many times. The chain's CDR3 is CASSYTRGDRALDGYTF. DNA for the CDR3: TGTGCCAGCAGCTACACCCGGGGGGACAGGGCTTTGGATGGCTACACCTTC. This chain joins TRBV7-3 and TRBJ1-2; TRBD1 aligns across 9 bases. Germline loops: CDR1 SGHTA, CDR2 FQGTGA. J lost 6 bases, V lost 4 bases, and 15 bases had no gene match. The CDR3 extends over 17 amino acids.

There are a few counts of this clonotype. The CDR3: CASSQEDGGHTDTQYF. The CDR3 DNA sequence: TGTGCCAGCAGCCAAGAGGACGGGGGACACACAGATACGCAGTATTTT. This sequence joins TRBV4-2 and TRBJ2-3, with D possibly called TRBD1 or TRBD2 (6 bases each). Trimming took off 0 bases at V and 2 bases at J, with 12 bases between the two ends. This CDR3 spans 16 amino acids. Germline V CDR1 and CDR2: LGHNA, YNFKEQ.

V usage is TRBV24-1 and J usage is TRBJ1-5; TRBD1 matches at 11 bases. From germline, CDR1 is KGHDR and CDR2 SFDVKD. Trimming cost V 9 bases and J 5 bases; bases outside gene matches: 5. The CDR3 covers 14 residues. The CDR3 here is CATAGTGGDQPQHF. The CDR3 bases are TGTGCCACCGCCGGGACAGGGGGAGATCAGCCCCAGCATTTT.

The CDR3 sequence is CASSLVRNGELFF. The CDR3 region has the DNA TGTGCCAGCAGCTTAGTCCGAAACGGGGAGCTGTTTTTT. This chain connects TRBV7-9 to TRBJ2-2; D unresolved. The germline CDR1 and CDR2 sequences are SEHNR and FQNEAQ (reference sequence). The V end lost 1 base, the J end lost 7 bases, and 7 bases lay between the germline ends. There are 13 residues in the CDR3.

This clonotype was seen many times. The rearrangement uses TRBV20-1 and TRBJ2-1, with D hard to call. Per germline, CDR1 DFQATT and CDR2 SNEGSKA (reference sequence). V lost 0 bases and J 4 bases, leaving 10 bases between the germline ends. The CDR3 has 14 residues. CDR3 DNA sequence: TGCAGTGCTAGAGAGGTCGGACCTTACAATGAGCAGTTCTTC. Protein sequence: CSAREVGPYNEQFF.

In this sample, this clonotype turned up many times. The CDR3 sequence is CASSFSGTGNMNTEAFF. The CDR3 DNA reads TGTGCCAGCAGCTTCTCCGGGACAGGAAACATGAACACTGAAGCTTTCTTT. V gene TRBV7-9 combines with J gene TRBJ1-1, with 8 bases aligning to TRBD1. This CDR3 contains 17 residues. The germline V gene encodes CDR1 SEHNR and CDR2 FQNEAQ (reference sequence). The J segment lost 0 bases and the V segment lost 3 bases, leaving 9 bases of the junction unmatched.

This clonotype showed up many times. The chain uses TRBV14 and TRBJ2-7; TRBD2 matches 13 bases. CDR1 and CDR2 from the germline V gene are SGHDN and FVKESK. Trimming removed 4 bases from V and 2 bases from J; junction bases left unmatched: 8. This CDR3 contains 17 residues. This CDR3 reads CASSRMTSGGRTYEQYF. CDR3 DNA sequence: TGTGCCAGCAGCCGAATGACTAGCGGGGGGCGTACCTACGAGCAGTACTTC.

Note on this clonotype: A clone one base away is much larger, so this may be a read error. The rearrangement links TRBV20-1 to TRBJ2-7, with D possibly matching TRBD2 (6 bases). The CDR3 totals 14 residues. The germline CDR1 and CDR2 sequences are DFQATT and SNEGSKA (reference sequence). The CDR3 sequence: CSARAGTSTYEQHF. The CDR3 DNA reads TGCAGTGCGCGAGCCGGGACTTCCACCTACGAGCAGCACTTC.

V is TRBV19 and J is TRBJ1-1; D call uncertain. Germline CDR1 LNHDA, CDR2 SQIVND (reference sequence). CDR3 size: 12 residues. V was pared by 4 bases and J by 10 bases, with 13 bases between. The CDR3 region is CASSTSRSGAFF. The CDR3 bases are TGTGCCAGTAGTACGAGTAGGTCCGGAGCTTTCTTT.

The rearrangement uses TRBV6-2 or TRBV6-3 and TRBJ1-4, with D perhaps TRBD1 (5 bases). The CDR3 extends over 16 amino acids. V dropped 7 bases and J dropped 6 bases, with 21 bases sitting between them. Germline V lookup: CDR1 MNHEY, CDR2 SVGEGT. CDR3 nucleotides: TGTGCCAGCACCTTAGTGTCCGGGACTCAGGATGAAAAACTGTTTTTT. Translation gives CASTLVSGTQDEKLFF.

This clonotype was observed many times. The rearrangement uses TRBV20-1 and TRBJ1-6; TRBD1 is a possible D gene (5 bases). There are 13 residues in the CDR3. V lost 6 bases to trimming and J lost 6 bases, with 12 bases between them. Germline V CDR1 and CDR2: DFQATT, SNEGSKA (reference sequence). The CDR3 coding sequence is TGCAGTGCCCGGAGGGGTACTAATTCACCCCTCCACTTT. This encodes CSARRGTNSPLHF.

The chain is built from TRBV27 and TRBJ1-2; D call uncertain. This CDR3 region has 14 residues. CDR1 MNHEY and CDR2 SMNVEV come from the germline V gene (reference sequence). Deletions cut 4 bases from V and 4 bases from J, with 13 bases between. The CDR3 sequence is CASSSMETGYGYTF. The CDR3 bases are TGTGCCAGCAGTTCCATGGAAACGGGCTATGGCTACACCTTC.

This clonotype was found many times. This chain links TRBV2 with TRBJ2-2; 7 bases fit TRBD1. The V gene's germline CDR1 is SNHLY and CDR2 FYNNEI. The CDR3 totals 17 residues. V shed 7 bases, J shed 0 bases, and the junction held 11 bases outside the gene matches. In DNA, the CDR3 is TGTGCCAGCACCCGGGACAGAACAACTTCGAACACCGGGGAGCTGTTTTTT. It specifies CASTRDRTTSNTGELFF.

There are many counts of this clonotype. The chain couples TRBV3-1 to TRBJ1-5; D call uncertain. The CDR3 has 15 amino acids. V was pared by 0 bases and J by 0 bases, with 6 bases between. CDR1 and CDR2 (germline): LGHDT, YNNKEL (reference sequence). CDR3 DNA: TGTGCCAGCAGCCAAGATGGTTATAGCAATCAGCCCCAGCATTTT. As protein: CASSQDGYSNQPQHF.

This clonotype was observed at least ten times. The V gene is TRBV7-2, the J gene TRBJ2-7, with TRBD1 identical over 7 bases. Germline V CDR1 and CDR2: SGHTA, FQGNSA. The CDR3 consists of 12 residues. J gave up 7 bases and V 4 bases, and 4 bases lay outside the gene matches. CDR3 sequence reads: CASSYRGREQYF. The CDR3 DNA is TGTGCCAGCAGCTACAGGGGCAGGGAGCAGTACTTC.

This clonotype was counted many times. The genes are TRBV28 and TRBJ2-2; D remains unclear. Germline V gene data show CDR1 as MDHEN and CDR2 as SYDVKM. V lost 6 bases and J 0 bases, leaving 14 bases between the germline ends. The CDR3 is 16 residues long. The chain's CDR3 is CASSQVTPANTGELFF. The CDR3 coding sequence is TGTGCCAGCAGCCAGGTCACCCCGGCGAACACCGGGGAGCTGTTTTTT.

Many counts were recorded for this clonotype. The chain employs TRBV11-2 and TRBJ2-5, with 7 bases aligning to TRBD1. Germline CDR1 reads SGHAT; CDR2 reads FQNNGV. This CDR3 is built from 17 residues. V lost 1 base to trimming and J lost 5 bases; unmatched junction nucleotides: 13. CDR3 DNA sequence: TGTGCCAGCAGCTTAGCCTCGACAGGGCCTCGAGGGGAGACCCAGTACTTC. Encoded protein: CASSLASTGPRGETQYF.

This clonotype was counted once. At one end the junction does not follow the germline gene, possibly because of a read error. CDR3 residues: CRVRTGGKDEQYF. Here the CDR3 DNA reads TGCCGCGTCCGGACAGGGGGCAAGGACGAGCAGTACTTC. V gene TRBV29-1 combines with J gene TRBJ2-7; 11 bases fit TRBD1. From germline, CDR1 is SQVTM and CDR2 ANQGSEA. The length of the CDR3 is 13 residues.

J is TRBJ1-5 and V is TRBV3-1; D call uncertain. Trimming cost V 2 bases and J 3 bases, with 5 bases left between them. Germline loops: CDR1 LGHDT, CDR2 YNNKEL (reference sequence). The CDR3 is 13 amino acids. The CDR3 DNA follows: TGTGCCAGCAGCCAACTAAACAATCAGCCCCAGCATTTT. Protein product: CASSQLNNQPQHF.

A remark on this clonotype: The junction does not match germline at one end; this may be a read error. The rearrangement uses TRBV7-2 and TRBJ2-6; D is perhaps TRBD1 or TRBD2 (6 bases each). CDR3 length equals 18 residues. Germline V lookup: CDR1 SGHTA, CDR2 FQGNSA. CDR3 in amino acids: CASSPGRGADSGTNVLTF. CDR3 bases: TGTGCCAGCAGCCCCGGTAGGGGGGCGGACAGTGGGACCAACGTCCTGACTTTC.

This clonotype was seen at least ten times. The chain uses TRBV27 and TRBJ2-7; D might be TRBD1 or TRBD2, each matching 5 bases. Germline CDR1 MNHEY, CDR2 SMNVEV (reference sequence). Trimming pared 3 bases from V and 7 bases from J, leaving 16 bases between. The length of the CDR3 is 14 residues. As DNA, the CDR3 is TGTGCCAGCAGTTTGGCGCAGGGAGCTAGGGAGCAGTACTTC. Its protein is CASSLAQGAREQYF.

This clonotype was observed at least ten times. The DNA for the CDR3 is TGCAGTGCTAGTAGTTTTGAATTGCGGTCATCAGATACGCAGTATTTT. This encodes CSASSFELRSSDTQYF. V gene TRBV20-1 combines with J gene TRBJ2-3, with no clear D. V dropped 3 bases and J dropped 4 bases, with 20 bases sitting between them. The CDR3 runs 16 residues. Germline V gene data show CDR1 as DFQATT and CDR2 as SNEGSKA (reference sequence).

For this clonotype: A much bigger clone sits one base away, suggesting this may be a read error. V gene TRBV18 combines with J gene TRBJ1-5, with D possibly TRBD1 on 5 matching bases. From germline, CDR1 is KGHSH and CDR2 LQKENI. The CDR3 is 15 residues long. CDR3 region: CASSPGRPSSQPQHF. The CDR3 DNA sequence: TGTGCCAGCTCGCCGGGACGGCCTAGCAGTCAGCCCCAGCATTTT.

The rearrangement joins TRBV12-3 or TRBV12-4 to TRBJ2-5; either TRBD1 or TRBD2 may supply D (5 bases each). V was trimmed by 6 bases and J by 5 bases, leaving 10 bases between them. There are 12 residues in the CDR3. CDR3 loop: CASSGAAETQYF. CDR3 DNA: TGTGCCAGCAGCGGGGCAGCGGAGACCCAGTACTTC.

This clonotype was observed at least ten times. The rearrangement links TRBV20-1 to TRBJ1-1; 7 nucleotides match TRBD1. The CDR3 has 14 residues. The ends lost 2 bases at V and 0 bases at J; junction bases unmatched: 3. Per the germline V gene, CDR1 is DFQATT and CDR2 is SNEGSKA (reference sequence). In DNA, the CDR3 is TGCAGTGCTAGACGGGGACAGATGAACACTGAAGCTTTCTTT. The encoded protein is CSARRGQMNTEAFF.